A single sample is the source of the 30 T cell receptor beta chains below, sequenced in a study of tumor and adjacent non-tumor tissue in lung cancer. No cell sorting was done before RNA was extracted from the tissue. Distant lung tissue was collected more than 3 cm away from the tumor edge. A modified ARM-PCR protocol with three rounds of nested PCR amplified TCRbeta. TCRdb re-derived calls from the multiplex PCR reads in MiXCR, one entry per CDR3 protein. The table lists tens of thousands of distinct CDR3 sequences, approximately 82% of them singletons. Sequenced material: distant non-tumor lung tissue. These receptors came from a man in his 70s with non-small cell lung cancer.

This clonotype came up many times. V is TRBV28 and J is TRBJ2-5; 7 nucleotides agree with TRBD1. V lost 11 bases and J lost 2; bases outside the gene matches: 11. The CDR3 runs to 14 residues. Germline CDR1 MDHEN, CDR2 SYDVKM. In DNA, the CDR3 is TGTGCCGTTTCCGGACAGGATAAACAAGAGACCCAGTACTTC. Translating it yields CAVSGQDKQETQYF.

This clonotype was seen ten or more times. This chain uses TRBV6-2 or TRBV6-3 with TRBJ2-4; the D is unclear. This CDR3 spans 14 amino acids. Trimming pared 10 bases from V and 0 bases from J, leaving 13 bases between. The germline V gene encodes CDR1 MNHEY and CDR2 SVGEGT. The CDR3 region has the DNA TGTGCCACCGTGCTAAGTCTAGCCAAAAACATTCAGTACTTC. Its translation: CATVLSLAKNIQYF.

In regard to this clonotype: This may be a read error, as it is one base from a much larger clone. The chain joins TRBV7-9 to TRBJ2-7; tentatively, D is TRBD1 or TRBD2 (6 bases each). Germline assignment: CDR1 SEHNR and CDR2 FQNEAQ (reference sequence). The CDR3 extends over 14 amino acids. In DNA, the CDR3 is TGTGCCAGCAGCTTTGAGGGGGGCAACTACGTGCAGTACTTC. Translation: CASSFEGGNYVQYF.

Turning to this clonotype: It may be a read error: a sequence one base away is much more abundant. V and J are TRBV5-4 and TRBJ2-7; TRBD1 matches at 8 bases. This CDR3 has 15 residues. Germline CDR1 and CDR2: SGHNT and YYREEE (reference sequence). The CDR3 DNA follows: TGTGCCAGCAGCCAGATGGACAGGGCGGTCTACGAGAAGTACTTC. It specifies CASSQMDRAVYEKYF.

Worth noting for this clonotype: This CDR3 is missing its conserved last phenylalanine or tryptophan, likely due to a read error. The V call is TRBV6-1, the J call TRBJ1-5; maybe TRBD1 (5 bases). This CDR3 is 13 amino acids long. Germline V gives CDR1 MNHNS, CDR2 SASEGT. CDR3 residues: CAIRRGWNRPQHI. For the CDR3, the DNA is TGTGCCATCCGGAGGGGATGGAATCGGCCCCAGCATATT.

The genes are TRBV6-5 and TRBJ2-2, with D perhaps TRBD2 (5 bases). This CDR3 is built from 12 residues. In germline, CDR1 is MNHEY, CDR2 SVGAGI. V lost 11 bases to trimming and J lost 6 bases, with 13 bases between them. Written as DNA, the CDR3 is TGTGCCGGCGTCGGGGTTCCCGGGGAGCTGTTTTTT. Amino acids: CAGVGVPGELFF.

A remark on this clonotype: The junction shows a germline mismatch at one end, possibly a read error. The chain is built from TRBV5-6 and TRBJ2-4; maybe TRBD1 (6 bases). The CDR3 is 17 amino acids. Per germline, CDR1 SGHDT and CDR2 YYEEEE. CDR3 region: CANSATGSGVVGNIQYF. The CDR3 DNA sequence: TGTGCCAACAGCGCTACCGGGTCAGGGGTCGTTGGAAACATCCAGTACTTC.

As for this clonotype: An end of the junction does not agree with germline; a read error may underlie this. The chain is built from TRBV11-2 and TRBJ2-1; a possible D gene is TRBD1 (7 bases). Germline V gene sequence: CDR1 SGHAT, CDR2 FQNNGV. The CDR3 extends over 14 amino acids. In nucleotides, the CDR3 is TGTGCCAACAGCTTAGCGGAGGGGGCCAGTGAGCAATTCTTC. Amino acids: CANSLAEGASEQFF.

On this clonotype: At one end the junction does not follow the germline gene, possibly because of a read error. The chain uses TRBV5-1 and TRBJ2-1; 11 nucleotides line up with TRBD2. The CDR3 length is 15 residues. CDR1 is SGHRS and CDR2 is YFSETQ in the germline V gene. CDR3 residues: CTSNSGLAVNNEQFF. DNA for the CDR3: TGCACCAGCAACTCGGGACTAGCGGTGAACAATGAGCAGTTCTTC.

Only one count was recorded for this clonotype. The CDR3 sequence: CAISFRDAQYF. In nucleotides, the CDR3 is TGTGCCATCAGCTTTCGGGATGCGCAGTATTTT. J is TRBJ2-3 and V is TRBV10-3; D perhaps matches TRBD2 (5 bases). The CDR3 has 11 amino acids. Germline CDR1 and CDR2: ENHRY and SYGVKD. Trimming stripped 6 bases from V and 10 bases from J, with 11 bases between.

For this clonotype: The DNA is omitted, as the CDR3 cannot be located on it reliably, and the CDR3 follows TCRdb's listing. This chain connects TRBV29-1 to TRBJ2-1; the table's TRBD2 call for D was not verified on the DNA. The germline V gene encodes CDR1 SQVTM and CDR2 ANQGSEA. Both ends counted, the CDR3 spans 14 residues. The CDR3 sequence: CNAVGRGTNNEQLF.

About this clonotype: One end of the junction does not line up with germline, which may come from a read error. J is TRBJ2-2 and V is TRBV12-3 or TRBV12-4; 8 bases agree with TRBD2. The CDR3 sequence is 16 residues long. The CDR3: CASRLYSGGYTGELFF. CDR3 nucleotide sequence: TGTGCGAGCAGACTATACAGCGGGGGCTATACCGGGGAGCTGTTTTTT.

For this clonotype: This may arise from a read error, as a much more abundant clone is one base away. The J gene is TRBJ2-5, the V gene TRBV20-1; 8 bases match TRBD2. The germline gives CDR1 DFQATT, CDR2 SNEGSKA (reference sequence). The CDR3 has 14 amino acids. The trim removed 6 bases at V and 4 bases at J, leaving 10 bases unmatched. This CDR3 reads CSATPATSGETQYF. CDR3 in DNA: TGCAGTGCCACTCCTGCCACTAGCGGAGAGACCCAGTACTTC.

This clonotype occurred a few times. The genes are TRBV6-2 or TRBV6-3 and TRBJ1-5; D uncertain. With the DNA end fitting TRBJ2-3 better, the J assignment may be wrong. The CDR3 sequence is 12 residues long. CDR1 and CDR2 from the germline V gene are MNHEY and SVGEGT. The CDR3 DNA reads as TGTGCCAGCAGTTATCAGCACCAGCCCCAGTATTTT. It yields the protein CASSYQHQPQYF.

This clonotype was found a few times. At one end the junction does not follow the germline gene, possibly because of a read error. The chain uses TRBV7-3 and TRBJ2-3, with unresolved D. The CDR3 is 13 residues long. The V gene's germline CDR1 is SGHTA and CDR2 FQGTGA. In nucleotides, the CDR3 is TGTGCCAGCAGCTTCCTCCACACAGTTACGCAGTATTTT. This codes for CASSFLHTVTQYF.

Comment on this clonotype: Its ends do not fully match the called genes, so a read error is possible. This chain uses TRBV12-3 or TRBV12-4 with TRBJ2-2; no clear D gene. This CDR3 is 15 amino acids long. The CDR3 region has the DNA TGTGCCAACAGTCCCCGACATGGGAACGCCAGGGAGCTGTTTTTT. Translated, it gives CANSPRHGNARELFF.

This clonotype was seen a handful of times. A read error is possible here, since a much larger clone lies one base away. This sequence joins TRBV20-1 and TRBJ2-7; unclear D gene. This CDR3 has 13 residues. The germline gives CDR1 DFQATT, CDR2 SNEGSKA (reference sequence). V gave up 0 bases and J gave up 1 base, with 7 bases separating them. CDR3 nucleotide sequence: TGCAGTGCTAGAGAACTCCATTCCTACGAGCAGTACTTC. Protein product: CSARELHSYEQYF.

For this clonotype: Since the CDR3 does not end with the conserved phenylalanine or tryptophan, this likely comes from a read error. No DNA is shown, since the ends of the CDR3 on it are uncertain; the CDR3 is the one TCRdb lists. The CDR3 region is CAIPTVDEAVY. The chain uses TRBV11-2 and TRBJ1-1. Germline CDR1 reads SGHAT; CDR2 reads FQNNGV. The CDR3 is 11 amino acids long, termini counted.

On this clonotype itself: Relative to the germline gene, one junction end is altered; a read error may explain this. This chain links TRBV6-5 with TRBJ1-2; no firm D call. The CDR3 spans 14 residues. Germline assignment: CDR1 MNHEY and CDR2 SVGAGI. In DNA form, the CDR3 reads TGTGCCAGCCTATCCGGGAGAGCGAACTATGGCTACGCCTTC. Protein sequence: CASLSGRANYGYAF.

This clonotype turned up a few times. The junction departs from germline at one end; a sequencing error may be responsible. The chain employs TRBV11-2 and TRBJ2-2, with 7 bases fitting TRBD1. Germline CDR1 reads SGHAT; CDR2 reads FQNNGV. This CDR3 is built from 16 residues. This CDR3 reads CACSLVSTGVAGEQFF. The DNA for the CDR3 is TGTGCCTGCAGCTTAGTGAGCACAGGGGTTGCCGGGGAGCAGTTTTTT.

To note about this clonotype: The junction departs from the called germline gene at one end, perhaps through a read error. The chain joins TRBV11-2 to TRBJ1-2, with D perhaps matching TRBD1 (5 bases). CDR1 SGHAT and CDR2 FQNNGV come from the germline V gene. The CDR3 totals 13 residues. CDR3 DNA sequence: TGTGCCAGCAGCTTAGATAGGAGGGGTGACTACACTTTC. Translated, it gives CASSLDRRGDYTF.

The chain uses TRBV10-1 and TRBJ2-1; the match to TRBD2 covers 7 bases. The ends lost 6 bases at V and 2 bases at J; junction bases unmatched: 7. The CDR3 runs 15 residues. The germline CDR1 and CDR2 sequences are WNHNN and SYGVQD (reference sequence). The CDR3 DNA reads TGCGCCAGCAGCACGACTAGCAGGGCCTACAATGAGCAGTTCTTC. Residues: CASSTTSRAYNEQFF.

On this clonotype itself: Germline and junction disagree at one end, which may indicate a read error. V usage is TRBV6-2 or TRBV6-3 and J usage is TRBJ2-1; D gene ambiguous. The CDR3 is made up of 13 amino acids. Germline V gene data show CDR1 as MNHEY and CDR2 as SVGEGT. The CDR3 DNA reads TGTGCCAGCGCTCGGAGCTCCTACAATGAACAGTTCTTC. Its protein is CASARSSYNEQFF.

The chain employs TRBV29-1 and TRBJ1-1, with a weak D call TRBD1 (6 bases). CDR3 length equals 12 residues. The germline V gene encodes CDR1 SQVTM and CDR2 ANQGSEA. The CDR3: CRVLGAACWAFF. The DNA for the CDR3 is TGCAGAGTCCTGGGGGCTGCGTGTTGGGCTTTCTTT. Drawing the rest from reference TRBV29-1 and TRBJ1-1, the complete variable domain is SAVISQKPSRDICQRGTSLTIQCQVDSQVTMMFWYRQQPGQSLTLIATANQGSEATYESGFVIDKFPISRPNLTFSTLTVSNMSPEDSSIYLCRVLGAACWAFFGQGTRLTVV.

This rearrangement joins TRBV7-3 to TRBJ2-7, with D uncertain. The CDR3 has 12 residues. The V and J ends lost 0 bases and 8 bases respectively, with 8 bases between them. Per the germline V gene, CDR1 is SGHTA and CDR2 is FQGTGA. In DNA form, the CDR3 reads TGTGCCAGCAGCTTAACTCTGGGGAAGCAGTACTTC. It yields the protein CASSLTLGKQYF.

Regarding this clonotype: It is likely a read error, because the conserved phenylalanine at the end of the CDR3 is missing. This chain joins TRBV12-3 or TRBV12-4 and TRBJ2-2, with 8 bases that match TRBD2. The CDR3 is made up of 13 amino acids. The CDR3 here is CGSSSGDTGELFY. As DNA, the CDR3 is TGTGGCAGCAGTAGCGGGGACACCGGGGAGCTGTTTTAT.

A remark on this clonotype: The conserved final phenylalanine or tryptophan is absent from the CDR3, which likely points to a read error. The J gene is TRBJ2-7, the V gene TRBV6-2 or TRBV6-3; the match to TRBD1 covers 9 bases. Germline trimming cut 5 bases from V and 0 bases from J; bases unmatched to any gene: 5. Germline CDR1 and CDR2: MNHEY and SVGEGT. The CDR3 has 15 residues. In nucleotides, the CDR3 is TGTGCCAGCAGTCAGACAGGGGGTAGCTCCTACGAGCAGTACTTA. It yields the protein CASSQTGGSSYEQYL.

About this clonotype itself: The junction and the germline gene differ at one end; a read error may be behind it. This chain connects TRBV11-3 to TRBJ1-1; 7 nucleotides align to TRBD1. The CDR3 runs to 16 residues. Germline-derived CDR1 and CDR2 are SGHNT and YENEEA. In DNA, the CDR3 is TGTGCCAGCAACTTCCGGGACAGAACCCTGAACACTGAAACTTCCTTC. Translation: CASNFRDRTLNTETSF.

Of note for this clonotype: Sequence at one end of the junction differs from germline and may be a read error. The chain couples TRBV5-5 to TRBJ1-1; maybe TRBD1 (5 bases). CDR3 size: 14 residues. Germline V lookup: CDR1 SGHKS, CDR2 YYEKEE (reference sequence). CDR3 sequence (DNA): TGTGACAGCAGCCCGGACATCACGAACACTGAAGCTTTCTTT. This encodes CDSSPDITNTEAFF.

This sequence joins TRBV20-1 and TRBJ1-5; D is undetermined. The CDR3 loop spans 14 amino acids. Looked up from germline, CDR1 is DFQATT and CDR2 is SNEGSKA (reference sequence). Trimming left V 3 bases short and J 1 base short, with 10 bases between. The CDR3 sequence: CSASDQRSNQPQHF. In nucleotides, the CDR3 is TGCAGTGCTAGCGATCAGCGAAGCAATCAGCCCCAGCATTTT.